These T cell receptor beta chains were read from a single sample in a study of shared clonotypes between healthy human individuals. TCRdb's copy holds only in-frame clones and misses some; the assay was immunoSEQ multiplex PCR. This sample yields approximately 320,000 clones, of which around 72% are seen a single time; under 13% belongs to the top ten. The sequencing input was memory CD4+ T cells sorted from blood. The receptors were gathered from a man aged 25 to 45 in good health. CDR3s include the opening cysteine and the closing phenylalanine or tryptophan. D genes are given only for firm matches. Not all rows give a size; the values are once, few, many and, for expanded clones, a class.

CDR3 length | D gene | clone size | J gene | V gene | CDR3 DNA | CDR3 protein
14 | NA | NA | TRBJ1-1 | TRBV7-6 | TGTGCCAGCAGGGGTGTCGGGCCTAGGTCTGAAGCTTTCTTT | CASRGVGPRSEAFF
17 | TRBD2 | NA | TRBJ2-7 | TRBV9 | TGTGCCAGCAGCAAATCCCCGGGGCTAGCGGGAGGGGGCGAGCAGTACTTC | CASSKSPGLAGGGEQYF
14 | TRBD2 | NA | TRBJ2-7 | TRBV7-2 | TGTGCCAGCAGCCCTTTTGGACTAGAGTACGAGCAGTACTTC | CASSPFGLEYEQYF
13 | TRBD1 | NA | TRBJ2-5 | TRBV18 | TGTGCCAGCTCGGTACAGGGGCGGGAGACCCAGTACTTC | CASSVQGRETQYF
19 | NA | NA | TRBJ2-6 | TRBV7-2 | TGTGCCAGCAGCTTAGTGATTCAGGGGCCGTCCTCTGGGGCCAACGTCCTGACTTTC | CASSLVIQGPSSGANVLTF
15 | TRBD1 | few | TRBJ2-1 | TRBV10-3 | TGTGCCATCAGTGACTCAGGGGGAGTTTACAATGAGCAGTTCTTC | CAISDSGGVYNEQFF
14 | NA | NA | TRBJ1-2 | TRBV7-2 | TGTGCCAGCAGCCCGCTGACAGGATTCTATGGCTACACCTTC | CASSPLTGFYGYTF
17 | TRBD1 | NA | TRBJ2-6 | TRBV5-1 | TGCGCCAGCAGCCCCCAGGGACAGGGCTCTGGGGCCAACGTCCTGACTTTC | CASSPQGQGSGANVLTF
14 | NA | NA | TRBJ1-1 | TRBV28 | TGTGCCAGCAGTTACCCCGACAGGAACACTGAAGCTTTCTTT | CASSYPDRNTEAFF
14 | NA | once | TRBJ2-7 | TRBV29-1 | TGCAGCGTTGGGTTTAGGGGGGCCACCTTGGAGCAGTACTTC | CSVGFRGATLEQYF
13 | NA | NA | TRBJ2-7 | TRBV7-2 | TGTGCCAGCAGCCCCGTTCGGGAGAACGAGCAGTACTTC | CASSPVRENEQYF
16 | TRBD2 | NA | TRBJ2-1 | TRBV5-1 | TGCGCCAGCAGCTTGGTTGGCGGGAGAATTTCCAATGAGCAGTTCTTC | CASSLVGGRISNEQFF
13 | NA | many | TRBJ2-2 | TRBV29-1 | TGCAGCGTTGATGCTGGGTACACCGGGGAGCTGTTTTTT | CSVDAGYTGELFF
15 | TRBD1 | once | TRBJ1-2 | TRBV6-1 | TGTGCCACCGTTATTTCCCCGACAGGGGGGAGTGGCTACACCTTC | CATVISPTGGSGYTF
16 | NA | NA | TRBJ2-3 | TRBV27 | TGTGCCAGCAGTTTATTGCTCCGAGGCGGTACAGATACGCAGTATTTT | CASSLLLRGGTDTQYF
16 | NA | NA | TRBJ2-1 | TRBV5-4 | TGTGCCAGCTATTTTCGGCGGGGAAGCTCCTACAATGAGCAGTTCTTC | CASYFRRGSSYNEQFF
16 | TRBD2 | NA | TRBJ2-1 | TRBV7-8 | TGTGCCAGCAGCGCGTTTAGCGGGATCATCTACAATGAGCAGTTCTTC | CASSAFSGIIYNEQFF
16 | NA | NA | TRBJ2-3 | TRBV28 | TGTGCCAGCAGTTTTCGGTCCGGAGGGCTCACAGATACGCAGTATTTT | CASSFRSGGLTDTQYF
15 | NA | NA | TRBJ2-5 | TRBV18 | TGTGCCAGCTCACCACCGGTGACGGGTACGGAGACCCAGTACTTC | CASSPPVTGTETQYF
14 | TRBD1 | many | TRBJ1-2 | TRBV6-5 | TGTGCCAGCAGCCCGGACAGGGTTGTGTGGGGCTACACCTTC | CASSPDRVVWGYTF
13 | NA | NA | TRBJ1-1 | TRBV29-1 | TGCAGCGTTGCCTCACAGGGAAACACTGAAGCTTTCTTT | CSVASQGNTEAFF
12 | TRBD2 | NA | TRBJ2-7 | TRBV5-3 | TGTGCCAGACCCGGGACTAGGGTAGAGCAGTACTTC | CARPGTRVEQYF
16 | NA | NA | TRBJ2-5 | TRBV5-1 | TGCGCCAGCAGCTTGGCCTCTGGGGGAGAGGGAGAGACCCAGTACTTC | CASSLASGGEGETQYF
10 | NA | once | TRBJ2-1 | TRBV29-1 | TGCAGCGTTTATCAGGACAGGCAGTTCTTC | CSVYQDRQFF
14 | NA | NA | TRBJ2-7 | TRBV19 | TGTGCCAGTAGTGAAGCGACAAGGCCCAGCGAGCAGTACTTC | CASSEATRPSEQYF
15 | NA | NA | TRBJ1-2 | TRBV7-8 | TGTGCCAGCAGCTTGGGCCGGTTGAATAACTATGGCTACACCTTC | CASSLGRLNNYGYTF
15 | NA | few | TRBJ2-1 | TRBV2 | TGTGCCAGCAATCCGGATTGGGGTAGCGGCCAAGGCGAGTTCTTC | CASNPDWGSGQGEFF
15 | TRBD2 | NA | TRBJ2-7 | TRBV5-4 | TGTGCCAGCAGCCCGGGGGGGGGCGATGCCGACGAGCAGTACTTC | CASSPGGGDADEQYF
18 | TRBD2 | NA | TRBJ2-4 | TRBV5-4 | TGTGCCAGCAGTTCCGGACTAGCGGGAGGAGGGGCCCAAAACATTCAGTACTTC | CASSSGLAGGGAQNIQYF
13 | NA | NA | TRBJ2-3 | TRBV19 | TGTGCCAGTCGGGCAGCCGCCACAGATACGCAGTATTTT | CASRAAATDTQYF
15 | TRBD1 | NA | TRBJ2-1 | TRBV18 | TGTGCCAGCTCACCACGGCAGGGGGCGTCTGGTGAGCAGTTCTTC | CASSPRQGASGEQFF
13 | NA | NA | TRBJ2-3 | TRBV7-8 | TGTGCCAGCAGCCCGGACGTCACAGATACGCAGTATTTT | CASSPDVTDTQYF
13 | NA | NA | TRBJ1-2 | TRBV28 | TGTGCCAGCAGTTTGCGGACATACTATGGCTACACCTTC | CASSLRTYYGYTF